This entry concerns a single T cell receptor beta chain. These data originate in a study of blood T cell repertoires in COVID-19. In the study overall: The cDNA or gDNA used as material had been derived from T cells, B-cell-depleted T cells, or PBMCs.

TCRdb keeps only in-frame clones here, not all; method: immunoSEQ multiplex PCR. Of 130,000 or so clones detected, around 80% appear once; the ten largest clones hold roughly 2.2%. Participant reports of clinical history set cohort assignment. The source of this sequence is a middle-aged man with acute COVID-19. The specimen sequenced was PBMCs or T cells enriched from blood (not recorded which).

DNA for the CDR3: TGTGCCATCAGGCCGGGACTAGTCACCGGGGAGCTGTTTTTT. Translating gives CAIRPGLVTGELFF. The gene calls are TRBV10-3 and TRBJ2-2, with 8 bases identical to TRBD2. The V segment lost 6 bases and the J segment 4 bases; nucleotides outside the gene matches: 4. Germline V gene data show CDR1 as ENHRY and CDR2 as SYGVKD. The length of the CDR3 is 14 residues.